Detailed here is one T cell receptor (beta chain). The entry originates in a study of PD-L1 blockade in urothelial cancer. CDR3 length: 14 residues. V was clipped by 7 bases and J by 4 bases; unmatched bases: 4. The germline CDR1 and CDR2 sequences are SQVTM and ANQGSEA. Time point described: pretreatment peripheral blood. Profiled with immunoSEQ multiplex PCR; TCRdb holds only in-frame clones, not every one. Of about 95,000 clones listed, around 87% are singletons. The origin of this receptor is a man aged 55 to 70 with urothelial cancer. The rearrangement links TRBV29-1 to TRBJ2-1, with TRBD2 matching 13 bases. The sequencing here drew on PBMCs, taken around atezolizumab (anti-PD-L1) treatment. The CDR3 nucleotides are TGCAGCGCAAGGACTAGCGGGAGTTACAATGAGCAGTTCTTC. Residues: CSARTSGSYNEQFF.